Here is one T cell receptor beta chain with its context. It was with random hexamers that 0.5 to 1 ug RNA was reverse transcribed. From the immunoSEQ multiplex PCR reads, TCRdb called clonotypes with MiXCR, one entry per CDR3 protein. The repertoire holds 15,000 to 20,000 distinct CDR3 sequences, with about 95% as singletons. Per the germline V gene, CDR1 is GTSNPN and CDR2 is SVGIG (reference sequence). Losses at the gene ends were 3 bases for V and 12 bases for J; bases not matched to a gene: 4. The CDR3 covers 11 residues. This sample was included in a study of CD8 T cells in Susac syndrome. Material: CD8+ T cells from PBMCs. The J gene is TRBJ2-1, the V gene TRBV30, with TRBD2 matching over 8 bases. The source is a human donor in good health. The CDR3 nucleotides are TGTGCCTGGAGCCCCGGGGGGGGGCAGTTCTTC. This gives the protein CAWSPGGGQFF.